One and the same sample provided the 15 T cell receptor beta chains below, sequenced in a study of cytomegalovirus exposure and HLA in healthy donors. Produced via immunoSEQ multiplex PCR; TCRdb's table is partial and in-frame only. The sample contains a few hundred thousand clones, about 92% of which appear only once. The sample taken for sequencing was PBMCs. Receptors were obtained from a woman in her twenties or thirties in good health and CMV-seronegative.

The chain links TRBV9 to TRBJ1-2, with TRBD1 identical over 12 bases. The CDR3 sequence is 15 residues long. Germline-derived CDR1 and CDR2 are SGDLS and YYNGEE. With V trimmed by 3 bases and J by 2 bases, 2 bases remained unmatched. CDR3: CASSAGTGGNYGYTF. For the CDR3, the DNA is TGTGCCAGCAGCGCTGGGACAGGGGGCAACTATGGCTACACCTTC.

The genes are TRBV7-2 and TRBJ1-5, with D tentatively TRBD1 (6 bases). This CDR3 comprises 13 residues. CDR1 is SGHTA, CDR2 FQGNSA, per germline. Trimming took off 8 bases at V and 7 bases at J, with 15 bases between the two ends. CDR3 coding DNA: TGTGCCAGCTCGGGGGGCGCGGAGCAGCCCCAGCATTTT. Encoded protein: CASSGGAEQPQHF.

This rearrangement joins TRBV30 to TRBJ2-5, with D possibly TRBD1 on 6 matching bases. Germline V lookup: CDR1 GTSNPN, CDR2 SVGIG (reference sequence). Trimming shortened V by 0 bases and J by 1 base, and 21 bases separated the two germline ends. CDR3 length equals 18 residues. CDR3 DNA: TGTGCCTGGAGTGTACGAATAGGGACAATCCGACCCCAAGAGACCCAGTACTTC. Translated: CAWSVRIGTIRPQETQYF.

The chain is built from TRBV10-1 and TRBJ1-2; TRBD1 might be the D (5 bases). With 0 bases removed from V and 7 bases from J, the gap between germline ends came to 12 bases. The CDR3 is made up of 14 amino acids. The germline CDR1 and CDR2 sequences are WNHNN and SYGVQD (reference sequence). The CDR3 loop is CASSESKGLGGYTF. The CDR3 nucleotides read TGCGCCAGCAGTGAGTCGAAGGGGCTAGGTGGCTACACCTTC.

CDR3 in DNA: TGTGCCAGCAGTGACAGGGATGCAACTAATGAAAAACTGTTTTTT. It translates to CASSDRDATNEKLFF. The genes are TRBV6-1 and TRBJ1-4, with D possibly matching TRBD1 (5 bases). Germline V gene data show CDR1 as MNHNS and CDR2 as SASEGT. This CDR3 has 15 residues. V gave up 3 bases and J gave up 0 bases, with 8 bases separating them.

The V call is TRBV27, the J call TRBJ2-3, with 7 bases identical to TRBD2. Germline V lookup: CDR1 MNHEY, CDR2 SMNVEV (reference sequence). Trimming removed 5 bases from V and 6 bases from J; junction bases left unmatched: 5. This CDR3 comprises 13 residues. CDR3 coding DNA: TGTGCCAGCAGTCAGCCCGGGGGGGATACGCAGTATTTT. As protein: CASSQPGGDTQYF.

The rearrangement uses TRBV4-3 and TRBJ1-1, with unresolved D. This CDR3 has 16 amino acids. Per the germline V gene, CDR1 is LGHNA and CDR2 is YSLEER. V lost 3 bases and J 7 bases, leaving 21 bases between the germline ends. CDR3 nucleotides: TGCGCCAGCAGCCAGACCCCCGGCGGGGAGTTTCGTGAAGCTTTCTTT. This translates into CASSQTPGGEFREAFF.

This clone showed up just a few times. V gene TRBV14 combines with J gene TRBJ2-7, with D maybe TRBD2 (6 bases). CDR3 length: 11 residues. Trimming left V 8 bases short and J 4 bases short, with 9 bases between. Germline values: CDR1 SGHDN, CDR2 FVKESK. The CDR3 loop is CASGDFYEQYF. The DNA of the CDR3 is TGTGCCAGCGGGGACTTTTACGAGCAGTACTTC.

The rearrangement joins TRBV28 to TRBJ2-6; 9 positions match TRBD1. The CDR3 length is 16 residues. J was trimmed by 6 bases and V by 4 bases; bases with no gene match: 7. Per the germline V gene, CDR1 is MDHEN and CDR2 is SYDVKM. CDR3 sequence: CASSSSGTGKANVLTF. The CDR3 DNA follows: TGTGCCAGCAGTTCCTCCGGGACAGGGAAGGCCAACGTCCTGACTTTC. The full variable domain, in which reference TRBV28 and TRBJ2-6 provide the parts outside the CDR3, is DVKVTQSSRYLVKRTGEKVFLECVQDMDHENMFWYRQDPGLGLRLIYFSYDVKMKEKGDIPEGYSVSREKKERFSLILESASTNQTSMYLCASSSSGTGKANVLTFGAGSRLTVL.

This chain links TRBV28 with TRBJ2-1, with 14 bases aligning to TRBD2. Unmatched junction bases numbered 9, after V lost 5 bases and J lost 6 bases. The CDR3 runs to 17 residues. CDR1 and CDR2 (germline): MDHEN, SYDVKM. CDR3 amino acids: CASSGKTSGRGVNEQFF. In nucleotides, the CDR3 is TGTGCCAGCAGTGGCAAGACTAGCGGGAGGGGGGTCAATGAGCAGTTCTTC.

This sequence joins TRBV7-6 and TRBJ2-7, with D perhaps matching TRBD2 (7 bases). CDR1 and CDR2 (germline): SGHVS, FNYEAQ. CDR3 length: 15 residues. Trimming removed 1 base at V and 6 bases at J, with 16 bases between. Here the CDR3 DNA reads TGTGCCAGCAGCTTAGAAGGGGGACTACCTATCGAGCAGTACTTC. Its translation is CASSLEGGLPIEQYF. Together with reference TRBV7-6 and TRBJ2-7, the CDR3 gives the full variable domain: GAGVSQSPRYKVTKRGQDVALRCDPISGHVSLYWYRQALGQGPEFLTYFNYEAQQDKSGLPNDRFSAERPEGSISTLTIQRTEQRDSAMYRCASSLEGGLPIEQYFGPGTRLTVT.

This chain joins TRBV28 and TRBJ1-3; 7 positions agree with TRBD1. From germline, CDR1 is MDHEN and CDR2 SYDVKM. With V trimmed by 7 bases and J by 4 bases, 25 bases remained unmatched. This CDR3 spans 20 amino acids. CDR3 bases: TGTGCCAGCATCCCTAACCGTGAGACAGGGTCACTCTGGGTAGGAAACACCATATATTTT. It codes for CASIPNRETGSLWVGNTIYF.

This sequence joins TRBV7-9 and TRBJ2-1; weak D call: TRBD1 (6 bases). From germline, CDR1 is SEHNR and CDR2 FQNEAQ (reference sequence). The V end lost 11 bases, the J end lost 7 bases, and 24 bases lay between the germline ends. This CDR3 has 15 amino acids. This chain's CDR3 is CAGRTGWGIRNEQFF. DNA of the CDR3: TGTGCCGGCCGTACAGGGTGGGGGATCAGGAATGAGCAGTTCTTC.

The V call is TRBV11-2, the J call TRBJ2-7, with a tentative D call TRBD1 (6 bases). The length of the CDR3 is 15 residues. Germline CDR1 is SGHAT and CDR2 is FQNNGV. Deletions cut 0 bases from V and 2 bases from J, with 11 bases between. CDR3 in amino acids: CASSLDRQATYEQYF. The CDR3 bases are TGTGCCAGCAGCTTAGACCGACAGGCTACCTACGAGCAGTACTTC. The variable domain in full, with the rest retrieved from reference TRBV11-2 and TRBJ2-7, is EAGVAQSPRYKIIEKRQSVAFWCNPISGHATLYWYQQILGQGPKLLIQFQNNGVVDDSQLPKDRFSAERLKGVDSTLKIQPAKLEDSAVYLCASSLDRQATYEQYFGPGTRLTVT.

This clone has just a few counts. This rearrangement joins TRBV5-4 to TRBJ2-7, with TRBD1 identical over 8 bases. Unmatched junction bases numbered 3, after V lost 4 bases and J lost 3 bases. CDR1 and CDR2 from the germline V gene are SGHNT and YYREEE (reference sequence). There are 13 residues in the CDR3. The CDR3 reads CASSRGQDYEQYF. CDR3 nucleotide sequence: TGTGCCAGCAGCAGGGGACAGGACTACGAGCAGTACTTC.